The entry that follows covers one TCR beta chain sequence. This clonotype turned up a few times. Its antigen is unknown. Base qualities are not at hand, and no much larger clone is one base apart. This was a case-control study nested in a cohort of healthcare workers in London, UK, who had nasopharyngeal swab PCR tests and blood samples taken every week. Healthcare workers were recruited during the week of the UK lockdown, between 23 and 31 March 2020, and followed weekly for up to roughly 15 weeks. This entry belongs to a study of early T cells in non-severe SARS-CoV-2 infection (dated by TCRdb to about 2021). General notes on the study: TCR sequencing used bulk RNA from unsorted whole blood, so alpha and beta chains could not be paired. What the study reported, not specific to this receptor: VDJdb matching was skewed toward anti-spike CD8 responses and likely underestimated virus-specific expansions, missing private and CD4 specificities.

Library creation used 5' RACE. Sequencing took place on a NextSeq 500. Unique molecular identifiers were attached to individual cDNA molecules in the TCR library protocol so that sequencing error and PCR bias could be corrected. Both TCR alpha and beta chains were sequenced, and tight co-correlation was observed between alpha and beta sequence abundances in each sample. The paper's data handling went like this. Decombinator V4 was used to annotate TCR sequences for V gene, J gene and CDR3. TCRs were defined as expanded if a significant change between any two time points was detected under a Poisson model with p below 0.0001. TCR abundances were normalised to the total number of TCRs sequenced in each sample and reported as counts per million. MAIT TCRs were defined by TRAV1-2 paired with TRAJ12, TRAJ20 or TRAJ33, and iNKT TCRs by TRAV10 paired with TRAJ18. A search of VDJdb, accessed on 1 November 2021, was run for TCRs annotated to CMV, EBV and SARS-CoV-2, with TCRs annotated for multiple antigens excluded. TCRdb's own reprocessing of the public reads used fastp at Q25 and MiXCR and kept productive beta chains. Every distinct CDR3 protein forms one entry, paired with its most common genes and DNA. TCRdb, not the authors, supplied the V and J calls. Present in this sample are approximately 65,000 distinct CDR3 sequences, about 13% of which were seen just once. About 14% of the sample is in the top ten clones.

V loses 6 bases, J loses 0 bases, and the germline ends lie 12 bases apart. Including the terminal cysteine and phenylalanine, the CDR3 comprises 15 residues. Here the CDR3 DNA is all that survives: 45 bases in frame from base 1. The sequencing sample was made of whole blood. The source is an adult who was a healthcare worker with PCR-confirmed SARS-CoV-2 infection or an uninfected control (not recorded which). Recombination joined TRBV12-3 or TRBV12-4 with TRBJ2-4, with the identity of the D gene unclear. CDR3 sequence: CASRHSDLAKNIQYF. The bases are TGTGCCAGCAGGCACAGCGATCTAGCCAAAAACATTCAGTACTTC.